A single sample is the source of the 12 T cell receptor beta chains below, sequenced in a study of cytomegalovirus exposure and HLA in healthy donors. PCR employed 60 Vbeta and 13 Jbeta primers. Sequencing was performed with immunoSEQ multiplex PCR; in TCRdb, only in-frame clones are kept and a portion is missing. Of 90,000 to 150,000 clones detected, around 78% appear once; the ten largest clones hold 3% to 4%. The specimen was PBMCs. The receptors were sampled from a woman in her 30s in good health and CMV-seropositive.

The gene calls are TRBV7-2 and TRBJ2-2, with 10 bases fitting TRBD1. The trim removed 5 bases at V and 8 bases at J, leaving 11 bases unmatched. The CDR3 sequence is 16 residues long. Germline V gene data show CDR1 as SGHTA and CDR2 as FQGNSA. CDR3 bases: TGTGCCAGCAGCCCCCCTGACAGGGGGCGTTCTGGGGAGCTGTTTTTT. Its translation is CASSPPDRGRSGELFF.

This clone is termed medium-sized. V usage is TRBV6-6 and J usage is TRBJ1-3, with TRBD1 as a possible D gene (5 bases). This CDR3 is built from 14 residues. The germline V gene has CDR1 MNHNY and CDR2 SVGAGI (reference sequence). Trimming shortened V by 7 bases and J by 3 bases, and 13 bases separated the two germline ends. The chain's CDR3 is CASTKGRYGNTIYF. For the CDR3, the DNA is TGTGCCAGCACAAAGGGGAGGTATGGAAACACCATATATTTT.

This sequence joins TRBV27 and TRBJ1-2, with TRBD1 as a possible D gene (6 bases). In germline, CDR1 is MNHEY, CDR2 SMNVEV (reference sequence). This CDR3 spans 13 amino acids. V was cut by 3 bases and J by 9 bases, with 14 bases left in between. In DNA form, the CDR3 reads TGTGCCAGCAGTTTCGGACAGTTATGGAGCTACACCTTC. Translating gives CASSFGQLWSYTF.

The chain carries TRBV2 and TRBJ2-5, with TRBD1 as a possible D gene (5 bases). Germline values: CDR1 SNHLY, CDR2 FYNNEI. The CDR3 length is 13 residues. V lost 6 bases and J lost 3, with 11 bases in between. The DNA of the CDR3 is TGTGCCAGCAGAGACCAGGGTAAAGAGACCCAGTACTTC. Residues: CASRDQGKETQYF. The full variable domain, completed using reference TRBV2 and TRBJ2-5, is EPEVTQTPSHQVTQMGQEVILRCVPISNHLYFYWYRQILGQKVEFLVSFYNNEISEKSEIFDDQFSVERPDGSNFTLKIRSTKLEDSAMYFCASRDQGKETQYFGPGTRLLVL.

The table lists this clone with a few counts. The CDR3 is CASSLRPGTGVTYNSPLHF. The CDR3 nucleotides read TGTGCCAGCAGCTTAAGACCTGGGACAGGGGTGACCTATAATTCACCCCTCCACTTT. The chain combines TRBV7-8 with TRBJ1-6; 10 bases agree with TRBD1. The CDR3 has 19 residues. Germline V gives CDR1 SGHVS, CDR2 FQNEAQ. The junction had 9 bases not matched to a gene; V was cut back by 2 bases and J by 2 bases.

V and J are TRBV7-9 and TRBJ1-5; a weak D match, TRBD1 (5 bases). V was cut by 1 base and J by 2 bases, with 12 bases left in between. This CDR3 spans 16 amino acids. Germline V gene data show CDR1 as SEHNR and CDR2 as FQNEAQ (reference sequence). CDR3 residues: CASSLGVGGGNQPQHF. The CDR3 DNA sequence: TGTGCCAGCAGCTTAGGGGTGGGGGGTGGCAATCAGCCCCAGCATTTT.

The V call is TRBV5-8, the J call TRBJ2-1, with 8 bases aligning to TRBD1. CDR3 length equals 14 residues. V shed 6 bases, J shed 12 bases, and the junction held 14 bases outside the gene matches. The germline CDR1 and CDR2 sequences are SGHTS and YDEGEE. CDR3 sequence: CASTQRQGRSLQFF. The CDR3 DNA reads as TGTGCCAGCACCCAACGACAGGGGAGGTCTCTGCAGTTCTTC.

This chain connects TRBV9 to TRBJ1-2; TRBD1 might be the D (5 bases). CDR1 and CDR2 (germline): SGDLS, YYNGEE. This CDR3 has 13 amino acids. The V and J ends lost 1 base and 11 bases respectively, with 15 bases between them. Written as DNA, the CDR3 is TGTGCCAGCAGCGTAATGGACACAGCCACTTACACCTTC. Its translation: CASSVMDTATYTF.

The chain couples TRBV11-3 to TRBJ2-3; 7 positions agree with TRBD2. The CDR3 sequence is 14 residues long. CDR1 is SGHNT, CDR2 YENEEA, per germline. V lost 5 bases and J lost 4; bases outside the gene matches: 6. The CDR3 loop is CASSPFRGADTQYF. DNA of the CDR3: TGTGCCAGCAGCCCGTTCCGGGGGGCAGATACGCAGTATTTT.

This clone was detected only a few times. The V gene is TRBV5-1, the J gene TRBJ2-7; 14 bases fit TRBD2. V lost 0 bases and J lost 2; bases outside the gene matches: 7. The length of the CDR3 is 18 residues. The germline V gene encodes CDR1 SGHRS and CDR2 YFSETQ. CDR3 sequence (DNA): TGCGCCAGCAGCTTGGGGCCGACTAGCGGGGGGGCGGCCTACGAGCAGTACTTC. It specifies CASSLGPTSGGAAYEQYF.

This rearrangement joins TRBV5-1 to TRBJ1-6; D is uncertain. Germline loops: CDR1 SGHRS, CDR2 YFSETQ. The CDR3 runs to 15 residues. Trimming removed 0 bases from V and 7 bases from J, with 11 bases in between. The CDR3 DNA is TGCGCCAGCAGCTTGGGTGTATCACGGAATTCACCCCTCCACTTT. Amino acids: CASSLGVSRNSPLHF.

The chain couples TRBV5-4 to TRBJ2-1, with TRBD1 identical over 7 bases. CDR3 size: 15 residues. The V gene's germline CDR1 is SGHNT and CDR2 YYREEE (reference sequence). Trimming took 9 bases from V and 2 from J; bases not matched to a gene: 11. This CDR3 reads CATSQTGTAYNEQFF. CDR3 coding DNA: TGTGCCACCTCACAGACAGGGACGGCCTACAATGAGCAGTTCTTC.